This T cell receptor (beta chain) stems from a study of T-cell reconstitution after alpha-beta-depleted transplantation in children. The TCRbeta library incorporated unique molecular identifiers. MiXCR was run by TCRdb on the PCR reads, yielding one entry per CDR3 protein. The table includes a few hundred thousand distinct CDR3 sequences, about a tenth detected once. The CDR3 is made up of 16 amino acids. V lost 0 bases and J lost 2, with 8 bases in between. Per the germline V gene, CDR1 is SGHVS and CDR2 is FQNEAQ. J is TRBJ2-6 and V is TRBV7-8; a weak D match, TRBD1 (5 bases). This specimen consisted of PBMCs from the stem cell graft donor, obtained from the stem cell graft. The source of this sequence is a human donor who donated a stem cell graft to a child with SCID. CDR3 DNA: TGTGCCAGCAGCTTAGCCAGGGTCGCTGGGGCCAACGTCCTGACTTTC. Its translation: CASSLARVAGANVLTF.